A selection of T cell receptor beta chains follows, all from one sample in a study of technical replicates of blood from several donors. The method was immunoSEQ multiplex PCR; TCRdb's version includes in-frame clones alone and lacks a portion of them. The data contain 75,000 to 90,000 clones, 95% of them singletons. The sequencing input was T cells isolated from PBMCs. These receptors all come from a human donor in good health. Each CDR3 is given with its conserved first and last residue. The D gene is left open where the match is weak. The size field is filled for only some rows; it gives once, few, many or a size class.

v_call	clone_size	d_call	j_call	cdr3_aa	cdr3_nt
TRBV7-8	few	.	TRBJ2-5	CASSLGGRMETQYF	TGTGCCAGCAGCTTAGGTGGCAGGATGGAGACCCAGTACTTC
TRBV28	.	TRBD2	TRBJ2-7	CASVLAGLYEQYF	TGTGCCAGCGTGCTAGCGGGCCTCTACGAGCAGTACTTC
TRBV10-3	.	.	TRBJ2-7	CAISPRRLGEQYF	TGTGCCATCAGTCCCCGGAGGTTGGGGGAGCAGTACTTC
TRBV5-1	.	TRBD2	TRBJ2-1	CASSQSLAANNEQFF	TGCGCCAGCAGCCAAAGCCTAGCGGCCAACAATGAGCAGTTCTTC
TRBV14	once	.	TRBJ1-4	CASSQFRLVNEKLFF	TGTGCCAGCAGCCAATTCAGATTGGTTAATGAAAAACTGTTTTTT
TRBV7-3	.	TRBD1	TRBJ2-7	CASSLRGTGDEQYF	TGTGCCAGCAGCTTACGGGGGACAGGGGACGAGCAGTACTTC
TRBV15	.	.	TRBJ2-7	CATSRAREVTYEQYF	TGTGCCACCAGCAGGGCCCGAGAGGTAACCTACGAGCAGTACTTC
TRBV10-3	.	.	TRBJ1-2	CAIRTTGPNYGYTF	TGTGCCATCAGGACTACAGGGCCCAACTATGGCTACACCTTC
TRBV5-1	.	.	TRBJ2-3	CASSLDRVPDTQYF	TGCGCCAGCAGCTTGGACAGGGTCCCAGATACGCAGTATTTT
TRBV6-5	.	TRBD2	TRBJ2-1	CASSRLSGKYNEQFF	TGTGCCAGCAGTCGCCTTAGCGGGAAATACAATGAGCAGTTCTTC
TRBV27	.	TRBD2	TRBJ2-5	CASSSLAGEGETQYF	TGTGCCAGCAGTTCACTAGCGGGAGAAGGAGAGACCCAGTACTTC
TRBV18	.	TRBD2	TRBJ2-3	CASSPTSGRVTDTQYF	TGTGCCAGCTCACCAACTAGCGGGAGGGTCACAGATACGCAGTATTTT
TRBV7-3	.	.	TRBJ2-7	CASSLTYQSFSSLLYF	TGTGCCAGCAGCTTAACGTATCAGTCGTTTTCCTCCTTGTTGTACTTC
TRBV12-5	.	.	TRBJ1-5	CASGKSGTENQPQHF	TGTGCTAGTGGCAAGTCAGGGACTGAAAATCAGCCCCAGCATTTT
TRBV7-8	.	.	TRBJ2-3	CASRYGRDRDTDTQYF	TGTGCCAGCAGATACGGGCGGGACAGAGACACAGATACGCAGTATTTT
TRBV30	.	.	TRBJ2-5	CAWSGGTQYF	TGTGCCTGGAGCGGCGGGACCCAGTACTTC
TRBV7-7	.	TRBD2	TRBJ2-5	CASSLEPAGLQETQYF	TGTGCCAGCAGCTTAGAGCCAGCGGGACTCCAAGAGACCCAGTACTTC
TRBV14	once	TRBD1	TRBJ2-7	CACGQGVYEQYF	TGTGCCTGCGGACAGGGAGTCTACGAGCAGTACTTC
TRBV19	.	.	TRBJ2-3	CASSIWSGPTDTQYF	TGTGCCAGTAGTATTTGGAGCGGGCCCACAGATACGCAGTATTTT
TRBV6-6	.	.	TRBJ1-6	CASSYSGGGGSPLHF	TGTGCCAGCAGTTACTCCGGGGGAGGTGGTTCACCCCTCCACTTT
TRBV27	once	TRBD1	TRBJ1-1	CASSLSGTGTGTNTEAFF	TGTGCCAGCAGTTTATCGGGAACCGGGACAGGAACGAACACTGAAGCTTTCTTT
TRBV4-2	.	TRBD1	TRBJ1-5	CASSHEKGTGDQPQHF	TGTGCCAGCAGCCACGAAAAAGGGACAGGGGATCAGCCCCAGCATTTT
TRBV29-1	.	.	TRBJ2-5	CSVEEQDETQYF	TGCAGCGTTGAAGAACAGGATGAGACCCAGTACTTC
TRBV5-6	.	.	TRBJ1-4	CASSLLDATNEKLFF	TGTGCCAGCAGCTTGTTAGATGCAACTAATGAAAAACTGTTTTTT
TRBV30	.	TRBD2	TRBJ2-5	CAWSGSGGSRQETQYF	TGTGCCTGGAGTGGTTCAGGCGGGAGTAGGCAAGAGACCCAGTACTTC
TRBV9	.	.	TRBJ2-1	CASSVAFTGVNEQFF	TGTGCCAGCAGCGTAGCTTTTACAGGTGTCAATGAGCAGTTCTTC
TRBV11-2	.	TRBD1	TRBJ2-7	CASSLAISQGASYEQYF	TGTGCCAGCAGCTTAGCGATATCACAGGGGGCCTCCTACGAGCAGTACTTC
TRBV7-9	.	TRBD1	TRBJ2-2	CASSEGQGPYGELFF	TGTGCCAGCAGCGAGGGACAGGGTCCCTACGGGGAGCTGTTTTTT
TRBV11-2	.	TRBD1	TRBJ1-5	CASSPDRGNQPQHF	TGTGCCAGCAGCCCCGACAGGGGAAATCAGCCCCAGCATTTT
TRBV21-1	once	.	TRBJ1-2	CASSKAPSANYGYTF	TGTGCCAGCAGCAAAGCCCCGTCGGCTAACTATGGCTACACCTTC
TRBV25-1	.	.	TRBJ1-2	CASRGAGVYGYTF	TGTGCCAGCCGAGGGGCAGGGGTATATGGCTACACCTTC
TRBV7-6	.	.	TRBJ1-2	CASSGNRLEGYTF	TGTGCCAGCAGCGGGAACAGGCTAGAAGGCTACACCTTC
TRBV18	.	.	TRBJ2-7	CASSLDTGMGYF	TGTGCCAGCTCCCTCGATACAGGAATGGGGTACTTC
TRBV6-5	.	.	TRBJ2-7	CASSKGYEQYF	TGTGCCAGCAGCAAGGGGTACGAGCAGTACTTC
TRBV19	.	TRBD2	TRBJ2-1	CASSILAGGRSSYNEQFF	TGTGCCAGTAGTATACTAGCGGGAGGGCGAAGCTCCTACAATGAGCAGTTCTTC
TRBV6-6	.	TRBD1	TRBJ2-2	CASSRQGAGELFF	TGTGCCAGCAGTCGACAGGGGGCCGGGGAGCTGTTTTTT
TRBV11-2	.	.	TRBJ1-2	CASSPGQFRGYTF	TGTGCCAGCAGCCCCGGACAGTTTAGAGGCTACACCTTC
TRBV10-3	once	TRBD2	TRBJ2-7	CAIRPGLAGFEQYF	TGTGCCATCAGGCCGGGACTAGCGGGTTTCGAGCAGTACTTC
TRBV4-1	.	TRBD1	TRBJ1-5	CASSHTTGTRQPQHF	TGCGCCAGCAGCCATACGACAGGGACACGACAGCCCCAGCATTTT
TRBV29-1	.	TRBD1	TRBJ1-1	CSARDRETEAFF	TGCAGCGCCCGGGACAGGGAAACTGAAGCTTTCTTT
TRBV7-2	.	TRBD2	TRBJ2-7	CASSLANVAGREQYF	TGTGCCAGCAGCTTAGCTAACGTAGCGGGAAGGGAGCAGTACTTC
TRBV6-5	.	.	TRBJ1-3	CASSYTGSLSGNTIYF	TGTGCCAGCAGTTATACAGGTTCCCTATCTGGAAACACCATATATTTT
TRBV7-9	few	.	TRBJ1-1	CASSFQGTEAFF	TGTGCCAGCAGCTTCCAGGGGACTGAAGCTTTCTTT
TRBV7-9	.	.	TRBJ1-1	CASSQQNTEAFF	TGTGCCAGCAGTCAACAGAACACTGAAGCTTTCTTT
TRBV9	.	.	TRBJ2-5	CASSSRVYGGEETQYF	TGTGCCAGCAGCTCCCGAGTGTACGGAGGGGAGGAGACCCAGTACTTC
TRBV6-6	.	.	TRBJ2-7	CASSYLYNNEQYF	TGTGCCAGCAGTTACTTATATAATAACGAGCAGTACTTC